The 9 T cell receptor beta chains presented below share a single source sample, sequenced in a study of Graves' ophthalmopathy and Graves' hyperthyroidism. RNA served as the template for amplifying TCR beta CDR3 regions. RT-PCR was first run with HTBI primers, then multiplex PCR in a second round. TCRdb re-derived calls from the multiplex PCR reads in MiXCR, one entry per CDR3 protein. The sample contains 500,000 to 600,000 distinct CDR3 sequences, about two fifths of which appear only once. Input material: peripheral blood or thyroid tissue (not recorded which). These receptors all come from an adult man with Graves' hyperthyroidism.

This clonotype was seen ten or more times. The chain carries TRBV9 and TRBJ1-3; a possible D gene is TRBD1 (5 bases). The V end was cut by 4 bases, the J end by 0 bases, with 17 bases between. Germline V gene data show CDR1 as SGDLS and CDR2 as YYNGEE. The CDR3 runs 17 residues. CDR3 amino acids: CASSSSQGALSGNTIYF. DNA for the CDR3: TGTGCCAGCAGCTCTAGTCAGGGTGCCCTCTCTGGAAACACCATATATTTT. The full variable domain, in which reference TRBV9 and TRBJ1-3 provide the parts outside the CDR3, is DSGVTQTPKHLITATGQRVTLRCSPRSGDLSVYWYQQSLDQGLQFLIQYYNGEERAKGNILERFSAQQFPDLHSELNLSSLELGDSALYFCASSSSQGALSGNTIYFGEGSWLTVV.

The sample holds a few counts of this clonotype. The chain links TRBV19 to TRBJ1-1, with a tentative D call TRBD1 (6 bases). Germline V lookup: CDR1 LNHDA, CDR2 SQIVND (reference sequence). This CDR3 has 17 residues. Trimming cost V 1 base and J 3 bases, with 18 bases left between them. This chain's CDR3 is CASSIGAKGVVDTEAFF. In DNA form, the CDR3 reads TGTGCCAGTAGTATAGGAGCGAAGGGGGTAGTAGACACTGAAGCTTTCTTT.

The V call is TRBV2, the J call TRBJ2-7; D remains unclear. CDR1 and CDR2 (germline): SNHLY, FYNNEI. CDR3 length: 13 amino acids. V was clipped by 7 bases and J by 2 bases, with 12 bases between them. This CDR3 is CASKFIFAYEQYF. CDR3 coding DNA: TGTGCCAGCAAGTTCATTTTCGCCTACGAGCAGTACTTC.

The V gene is TRBV6-5, the J gene TRBJ2-5, with TRBD2 matching over 7 bases. The CDR3 covers 14 residues. Germline assignment: CDR1 MNHEY and CDR2 SVGAGI. J gave up 3 bases and V 6 bases, and 7 bases lay outside the gene matches. In nucleotides, the CDR3 is TGTGCCAGCAGCTTCGGCGGGAGTGAAGAGACCCAGTACTTC. This gives the protein CASSFGGSEETQYF.

This clonotype came up many times. The V gene is TRBV5-1, the J gene TRBJ2-5; D remains unclear. Germline loops: CDR1 SGHRS, CDR2 YFSETQ. The CDR3 runs to 13 residues. Trimming removed 5 bases at V and 2 bases at J, with 10 bases between. CDR3 region: CASSGDKQETQYF. In DNA, the CDR3 is TGCGCCAGCAGTGGTGACAAACAAGAGACCCAGTACTTC.

There are a few counts of this clonotype. This rearrangement joins TRBV6-1 to TRBJ2-7, with 7 bases that match TRBD1. The germline V gene encodes CDR1 MNHNS and CDR2 SASEGT. This CDR3 spans 14 amino acids. The trim removed 4 bases at V and 3 bases at J, leaving 6 bases unmatched. The CDR3 coding sequence is TGTGCCAGCAGTGGACTACAGGGGTTCTACGAGCAGTACTTC. This codes for CASSGLQGFYEQYF.

The chain joins TRBV6-5 to TRBJ2-7; possibly TRBD1 for D (6 bases). The V gene lost 5 bases and the J gene lost 4 bases, with 18 bases spanning the gap. The length of the CDR3 is 15 residues. Germline V gene sequence: CDR1 MNHEY, CDR2 SVGAGI. CDR3 in DNA: TGTGCCAGCAGTGCTTTGGACAGTACACTATACGAGCAGTACTTC. This codes for CASSALDSTLYEQYF.

The chain has TRBV18 and TRBJ2-7; 7 bases align to TRBD1. The CDR3 extends over 12 amino acids. Germline V gives CDR1 KGHSH, CDR2 LQKENI. With 1 base clipped from V and 7 bases from J, the junction kept 1 base outside the gene matches. CDR3: CASSPRQGEQYF. CDR3 DNA: TGTGCCAGCTCACCACGACAGGGTGAGCAGTACTTC.

This clonotype was detected a few times. The CDR3 coding sequence is TGTGCCAGCACCGGATTGAGGGCAGATACGCAGTATTTT. It codes for CASTGLRADTQYF. J is TRBJ2-3 and V is TRBV6-1; perhaps TRBD2 as D (5 bases). Trimming left V 7 bases short and J 4 bases short, with 12 bases between. The CDR3 has 13 residues. CDR1 and CDR2 (germline): MNHNS, SASEGT.